A single sample is the source of the 26 T cell receptor beta chains below, sequenced in a study of CD8 T cells in ankylosing spondylitis. Findings and caveats of the study: Typical of ankylosing spondylitis blood, it appeared, was a TCR beta motif of eight highly homologous variants.

No antigen has been assigned to these receptors. TCRdb fed the 5' RACE reads into MiXCR, producing one record per CDR3 protein. The sample yields approximately 300,000 distinct CDR3 sequences, roughly 8% seen once. Input material: blood, either unsorted or a sorted T cell fraction (not recorded which). The receptor set was obtained from a male donor with ankylosing spondylitis.

This clonotype was picked up a small number of times. The CDR3 nucleotides are TGTGCCAGCAGCCCTGGGAAGGAACTTGAAGGACTGTTTTTT. This translates into CASSPGKELEGLFF. The chain recombines TRBV9 with TRBJ1-4; D is unclear. Per germline, CDR1 SGDLS and CDR2 YYNGEE. Trimming removed 4 bases from V and 13 bases from J, with 20 bases in between. This CDR3 has 14 amino acids.

This clonotype was seen repeatedly, ten times or more. V gene TRBV2 combines with J gene TRBJ2-2, with 9 bases aligning to TRBD1. The J segment lost 4 bases and the V segment lost 5 bases, leaving 5 bases of the junction unmatched. This CDR3 has 15 amino acids. Per the germline V gene, CDR1 is SNHLY and CDR2 is FYNNEI. CDR3 in amino acids: CASSPTGGATGELFF. The DNA for the CDR3 is TGTGCCAGCAGTCCTACAGGGGGCGCCACCGGGGAGCTGTTTTTT.

V usage is TRBV5-1 and J usage is TRBJ2-7; perhaps TRBD2 as D (6 bases). Looked up from germline, CDR1 is SGHRS and CDR2 is YFSETQ. V dropped 0 bases and J dropped 0 bases, with 13 bases sitting between them. The CDR3 sequence is 16 residues long. In nucleotides, the CDR3 is TGCGCCAGCAGCTTGGGTCGGGCGGGGCTCTCCTACGAGCAGTACTTC. Amino acids: CASSLGRAGLSYEQYF.

This clonotype was picked up many times. The chain recombines TRBV6-2 or TRBV6-3 with TRBJ2-2; D is unclear. Per the germline V gene, CDR1 is MNHEY and CDR2 is SVGEGT. V gave up 4 bases and J gave up 3 bases, with 6 bases separating them. The CDR3 consists of 13 residues. CDR3 residues: CASSLGYTGELFF. The CDR3 bases are TGTGCCAGCAGTTTGGGATACACCGGGGAGCTGTTTTTT.

This clonotype showed up just a few times. V gene TRBV7-9 combines with J gene TRBJ2-7; maybe TRBD1 (6 bases). V dropped 1 base and J dropped 5 bases, with 15 bases sitting between them. Germline V lookup: CDR1 SEHNR, CDR2 FQNEAQ (reference sequence). The CDR3 runs 15 residues. CDR3 in DNA: TGTGCCAGCAGCTTAGGATATACAGGGTTCGACGAGCAGTACTTC. Translation: CASSLGYTGFDEQYF.

There are a few counts of this clonotype. V is TRBV25-1 and J is TRBJ1-1; D gene unclear. In germline, CDR1 is MGHDK, CDR2 SYGVNS. Trimming took 1 base from V and 1 from J, leaving 7 bases between them. The CDR3 sequence is 14 residues long. The CDR3 DNA sequence: TGTGCCAGCAGTGAATGGAGTCGGAACACTGAAGCTTTCTTT. Amino acids: CASSEWSRNTEAFF.

The table lists this clonotype with a few counts. The chain links TRBV28 to TRBJ1-2; D is undetermined. Germline V lookup: CDR1 MDHEN, CDR2 SYDVKM. V lost 5 bases and J lost 7, with 11 bases in between. This CDR3 spans 12 amino acids. CDR3 amino acids: CASSAETSGYTF. The CDR3, as DNA: TGTGCCAGCAGTGCCGAGACCTCTGGCTACACCTTC.

This clonotype was seen a few times. The chain recombines TRBV4-3 with TRBJ2-1; weak D call: TRBD2 (5 bases). The CDR3 has 15 amino acids. CDR1 and CDR2 (germline): LGHNA, YSLEER. Trimming left V 1 base short and J 3 bases short, with 10 bases between. DNA for the CDR3: TGCGCCAGCAGCCAAGCCGGGATACGCTACAATGAGCAGTTCTTC. This gives the protein CASSQAGIRYNEQFF.

The chain couples TRBV5-1 to TRBJ2-2; D is ambiguous. Germline assignment: CDR1 SGHRS and CDR2 YFSETQ. The CDR3 loop spans 15 amino acids. V dropped 4 bases and J dropped 4 bases, with 14 bases sitting between them. CDR3 loop: CASSDSEITTGELFF. CDR3 DNA sequence: TGCGCCAGCAGCGATTCGGAAATTACCACCGGGGAGCTGTTTTTT.

This clonotype was detected only a few times. DNA for the CDR3: TGTGCCAGCAGTGAAGTGGGGTACACCGGGGAGCTGTTTTTT. Translating gives CASSEVGYTGELFF. This chain connects TRBV6-1 to TRBJ2-2; D is ambiguous. The germline gives CDR1 MNHNS, CDR2 SASEGT. Trimming stripped 1 base from V and 3 bases from J, with 6 bases between. The CDR3 extends over 14 amino acids.

The rearrangement links TRBV19 to TRBJ2-7, with D perhaps matching TRBD2 (5 bases). In germline, CDR1 is LNHDA, CDR2 SQIVND (reference sequence). V lost 5 bases to trimming and J lost 4 bases, with 15 bases between them. The CDR3 is 14 residues long. In DNA form, the CDR3 reads TGTGCCAGTAGTTGGTCCCCGGGGAGTTACGAGCAGTACTTC. It specifies CASSWSPGSYEQYF.

This clonotype was seen many times. The CDR3 region has the DNA TGCAGCGTTGCGGGACAGGGTCGGACCGGGGAGCTGTTTTTT. It is translated as CSVAGQGRTGELFF. The rearrangement uses TRBV29-1 and TRBJ2-2; 9 bases map to TRBD1. The V and J ends lost 4 bases and 5 bases, in that order; junction bases with no gene match: 5. CDR1 is SQVTM, CDR2 ANQGSEA, per germline. The CDR3 is made up of 14 amino acids.

There are a few counts of this clonotype. The V call is TRBV13, the J call TRBJ2-5; D is undetermined. Germline CDR1 and CDR2: PRHDT and FYEKMQ (reference sequence). CDR3 length equals 14 residues. V was clipped by 4 bases and J by 0 bases, with 9 bases between them. CDR3 protein: CASSSGFYQETQYF. In DNA form, the CDR3 reads TGTGCCAGCAGCTCAGGCTTTTACCAAGAGACCCAGTACTTC.

The chain employs TRBV7-6 and TRBJ2-1; unclear D gene. Looked up from germline, CDR1 is SGHVS and CDR2 is FNYEAQ. V was cut by 6 bases and J by 0 bases, with 9 bases left in between. The CDR3 extends over 14 amino acids. The CDR3 protein is CASRPPPSYNEQFF. The CDR3, as DNA: TGTGCCAGCAGACCTCCCCCCTCCTACAATGAGCAGTTCTTC.

This clonotype came up a few times. V gene TRBV2 combines with J gene TRBJ2-1; tentative D call: TRBD2 (6 bases). Germline-derived CDR1 and CDR2 are SNHLY and FYNNEI. CDR3 size: 17 residues. V was shortened by 0 bases and J by 4 bases, with 16 bases between the two germline ends. The CDR3 spells CASSEAVERLEYNEQFF. CDR3 DNA sequence: TGTGCCAGCAGTGAAGCAGTAGAGAGACTAGAATACAATGAGCAGTTCTTC.

This clonotype has only a few counts. The chain combines TRBV5-1 with TRBJ2-2; no reliable D call. The germline V and J ends were trimmed by 0 bases and 5 bases, with 11 bases remaining between them. The CDR3 covers 15 residues. CDR1 and CDR2 from the germline V gene are SGHRS and YFSETQ. CDR3 nucleotide sequence: TGCGCCAGCAGCTTGGATACATGGAGTACCGGGGAGCTGTTTTTT. It translates to CASSLDTWSTGELFF.

In its sample, this clonotype was seen many times. The rearrangement uses TRBV13 and TRBJ2-7, with D uncertain. Germline CDR1 is PRHDT and CDR2 is FYEKMQ (reference sequence). The CDR3 totals 16 residues. Between the trimmed V and J ends, which lost 5 bases and 1 base, there was a span of 18 bases. CDR3 coding DNA: TGTGCCAGCAGCCCCACCGACGGTTCGGGTTCCTACGAGCAGTACTTC. Translation: CASSPTDGSGSYEQYF.

This clonotype was seen at least ten times. J is TRBJ2-1 and V is TRBV5-6, with TRBD2 identical over 12 bases. The CDR3 is made up of 17 amino acids. CDR1 SGHDT and CDR2 YYEEEE come from the germline V gene. Germline trimming cut 4 bases from V and 1 base from J; bases unmatched to any gene: 6. CDR3 coding DNA: TGTGCCAGCAGCCGTCAGCTAGCGGGAGGGTCCTACAATGAGCAGTTCTTC. Protein product: CASSRQLAGGSYNEQFF.

The chain joins TRBV12-3 or TRBV12-4 to TRBJ2-7; D perhaps matches TRBD2 (5 bases). The CDR3 is made up of 15 amino acids. With 7 bases removed from V and 0 bases from J, the gap between germline ends came to 16 bases. The CDR3, as DNA: TGTGCCAGCACCGCCGAGGGATTGAGCTCCTACGAGCAGTACTTC. Its translation is CASTAEGLSSYEQYF.

The V gene is TRBV20-1, the J gene TRBJ2-7; 11 nucleotides line up with TRBD2. The length of the CDR3 is 15 residues. Germline V gene sequence: CDR1 DFQATT, CDR2 SNEGSKA (reference sequence). V lost 1 base to trimming and J lost 6 bases; unmatched junction nucleotides: 8. CDR3 sequence: CSARALAGGRPEQYF. The CDR3 DNA follows: TGCAGTGCTAGAGCCCTAGCGGGAGGCCGCCCCGAGCAGTACTTC.

This clonotype was seen many times. The V gene is TRBV7-8, the J gene TRBJ1-1; D is uncertain. The V gene's germline CDR1 is SGHVS and CDR2 FQNEAQ. The V and J ends lost 5 bases and 5 bases respectively, with 18 bases between them. The CDR3 runs 15 residues. The CDR3 spells CASSISMGSGTEAFF. CDR3 sequence (DNA): TGTGCCAGCAGCATTAGCATGGGGTCGGGGACTGAAGCTTTCTTT.

CDR3 residues: CASSSQDWSSYNSPLHF. CDR3 sequence (DNA): TGCGCCAGCAGCTCTCAGGACTGGAGCTCCTATAATTCACCCCTCCACTTT. The chain uses TRBV5-1 and TRBJ1-6; no clear D gene. CDR1 is SGHRS and CDR2 is YFSETQ in the germline V gene. CDR3 length: 17 residues. The V end lost 3 bases, the J end lost 0 bases, and 13 bases lay between the germline ends.

This clonotype has just a few counts. The chain has TRBV7-9 and TRBJ2-7, with 11 bases lining up with TRBD2. The germline V gene has CDR1 SEHNR and CDR2 FQNEAQ (reference sequence). V was pared by 0 bases and J by 4 bases, with 2 bases of the junction left unmatched. The CDR3 totals 15 residues. The CDR3 here is CASSLAGTSGYEQYF. The DNA for the CDR3 is TGTGCCAGCAGCTTAGCCGGGACTAGCGGATACGAGCAGTACTTC. The full variable domain, its missing parts supplied by reference TRBV7-9 and TRBJ2-7, is DTGVSQNPRHKITKRGQNVTFRCDPISEHNRLYWYRQTLGQGPEFLTYFQNEAQLEKSRLLSDRFSAERPKGSFSTLEIQRTEQGDSAMYLCASSLAGTSGYEQYFGPGTRLTVT.

This clonotype was seen only a few times. The chain is built from TRBV14 and TRBJ1-4, with D hard to call. V was cut by 2 bases and J by 8 bases, with 9 bases left in between. This CDR3 is built from 13 residues. The germline gives CDR1 SGHDN, CDR2 FVKESK. CDR3 in DNA: TGTGCCAGCAGCCAATGGGGTAGCGAAAAACTGTTTTTT. It yields the protein CASSQWGSEKLFF.

This clonotype was detected ten times or more. This rearrangement joins TRBV29-1 to TRBJ2-5; tentative D call: TRBD2 (5 bases). V was shortened by 7 bases and J by 3 bases, with 9 bases between the two germline ends. The CDR3 runs 11 residues. Per germline, CDR1 SQVTM and CDR2 ANQGSEA. The CDR3 DNA reads TGCAGCGGTAGCGTAGAAGAGACCCAGTACTTC. Its protein product is CSGSVEETQYF.

This clonotype has more than one count but fewer than ten. The rearrangement joins TRBV24-1 to TRBJ2-2; no definite D call. The CDR3 runs to 12 residues. V was clipped by 4 bases and J by 3 bases, with 2 bases between them. Germline CDR1 is KGHDR and CDR2 is SFDVKD. The CDR3 is CATSDYTGELFF. CDR3 nucleotide sequence: TGTGCCACCAGTGACTACACCGGGGAGCTGTTTTTT.